This T cell receptor beta chain is from a study of shared clonotypes between healthy human individuals. General study findings and limits: Naive subsets typically showed greater estimated richness than memory subsets.

Worth noting for this clone: As yet, its antigen is unknown. The sample carries other DNA sequences with the same CDR3.

CDR3 length: 13 residues. Trimming left V 2 bases short and J 2 bases short, with 6 bases between. Looked up from germline, CDR1 is SNHLY and CDR2 is FYNNEI. Only in-frame clones appear in the TCRdb table, and some are missing; sequencing was by immunoSEQ multiplex PCR. This sample has some 660,000 clones, with about 80% found just once. The material sequenced was memory CD4+ T cells sorted from blood. Noted subset: CD45RA-negative fraction. The chain is built from TRBV2 and TRBJ1-1; D gene ambiguous. The receptor's source is a woman aged 25 to 39 in good health. CDR3 residues: CASSEQLNTEAFF. The CDR3 DNA sequence: TGTGCCAGCAGTGAACAACTTAACACTGAAGCTTTCTTT. The variable domain in full, completed from reference TRBV2 and TRBJ1-1, reads EPEVTQTPSHQVTQMGQEVILRCVPISNHLYFYWYRQILGQKVEFLVSFYNNEISEKSEIFDDQFSVERPDGSNFTLKIRSTKLEDSAMYFCASSEQLNTEAFFGQGTRLTVV.